This TCR beta chain was found in a study of cytomegalovirus exposure and HLA in healthy donors. Study-wide results and limits: TCR beta sequences reportedly predicted the HLA-A and HLA-B alleles of most subjects accurately.

A word on this clone: The antigen remains unidentified.

Primers: 60 Vbeta forward and 13 Jbeta reverse. Sequencing was performed with immunoSEQ multiplex PCR; in TCRdb, only in-frame clones are kept and a portion is missing. This table lists 200,000 to 250,000 clones. Germline V lookup: CDR1 MNHNS, CDR2 SASEGT. V dropped 2 bases and J dropped 6; count of bases not matched to a gene: 7. The CDR3 spans 15 residues. This chain joins TRBV6-1 and TRBJ2-1; 7 positions agree with TRBD2. The TCR originated in a girl aged 2 to 9 in good health and CMV-seropositive. The sequencing input was PBMCs. CDR3 amino acids: CASSELSLAANEQFF. CDR3 bases: TGTGCCAGCAGTGAATTGTCCCTAGCGGCCAATGAGCAGTTCTTC.